The 20 T cell receptor beta chains given below trace back to one sample, sequenced in a study of T cells expressing NK-cell markers. Each CDR3 protein gets one entry in TCRdb, which reprocessed the 5' RACE reads and gives no DNA. The sample shows about 380,000 distinct CDR3 sequences, and 5.2% sits with its ten largest clones. What was sequenced was blood T cells: a sorted CD56 or NKG2C T cell subset, CD4+ or CD8+ T cells, or bulk PBMC T cells (not recorded which). The receptor source for this set is a man aged 18 to 70 in good health.

This chain connects TRBV24-1 to TRBJ2-1. Germline CDR1 is KGHDR and CDR2 is SFDVKD. The CDR3 runs to 11 residues. CDR3 sequence reads: CATSDFNEQFF.

This chain uses TRBV3-1 with TRBJ1-5. Germline assignment: CDR1 LGHDT and CDR2 YNNKEL (reference sequence). The CDR3 extends over 15 amino acids. This CDR3 is CASSQGVRGNQPQHF.

The rearrangement joins TRBV2 to TRBJ2-3. The CDR3 covers 14 residues. Germline assignment: CDR1 SNHLY and CDR2 FYNNEI. CDR3 amino acids: CASSEPGDADTQYF.

The chain is built from TRBV20-1 and TRBJ2-5; without DNA, the TCRdb call of TRBD1 cannot be checked. This CDR3 contains 14 residues. The germline V gene encodes CDR1 DFQATT and CDR2 SNEGSKA (reference sequence). CDR3 residues: CSAATMGGHETQYF.

The chain joins TRBV11-2 to TRBJ2-5; TCRdb returns TRBD2, unconfirmable since there is no DNA. The germline gives CDR1 SGHAT, CDR2 FQNNGV. This CDR3 is built from 14 residues. The CDR3: CASSFASGLETQYF.

The rearrangement links TRBV9 to TRBJ2-1; TCRdb's D gene call, TRBD1, goes unchecked for lack of DNA. Germline V lookup: CDR1 SGDLS, CDR2 YYNGEE. The CDR3 spans 17 residues. CDR3 protein: CASSHSNRGAAYNEQFF.

The V call is TRBV23-1, the J call TRBJ2-7; absent DNA, TCRdb's TRBD2 call cannot be checked. TRBV23-1 is identified as an open reading frame with a role that is uncertain. This CDR3 is built from 16 residues. The CDR3 loop reads CAIQRAGRQARYEQYF.

J is TRBJ2-1 and V is TRBV12-3 or TRBV12-4; the D gene TCRdb calls, TRBD1, cannot be checked with no DNA. CDR3 length equals 15 residues. The CDR3 loop reads CASGPSGGAYNEQFF.

The rearrangement joins TRBV21-1 to TRBJ1-2; as DNA is missing, the TRBD1 call by TCRdb cannot be tested. TRBV21-1 is tagged as a pseudogene. The CDR3 runs to 19 residues. CDR3 in amino acids: CASRCGRTGATFFFCGYTF.

J is TRBJ2-7 and V is TRBV11-2; the TRBD1 assignment by TCRdb is unverifiable without DNA. Germline CDR1 reads SGHAT; CDR2 reads FQNNGV. The CDR3 sequence is 15 residues long. CDR3 amino acids: CASSLVMGHTYEQYF. The full variable domain, rest sourced from reference TRBV11-2 and TRBJ2-7, is EAGVAQSPRYKIIEKRQSVAFWCNPISGHATLYWYQQILGQGPKLLIQFQNNGVVDDSQLPKDRFSAERLKGVDSTLKIQPAKLEDSAVYLCASSLVMGHTYEQYFGPGTRLTVT.

The chain employs TRBV5-1 and TRBJ2-1; the TRBD1 assignment by TCRdb is unverifiable without DNA. From germline, CDR1 is SGHRS and CDR2 YFSETQ. The CDR3 length is 13 residues. The CDR3 spells CSCRGQVNNEQFF. Combining the CDR3 with reference TRBV5-1 and TRBJ2-1 gives the whole variable domain KAGVTQTPRYLIKTRGQQVTLSCSPISGHRSVSWYQQTPGQGLQFLFEYFSETQRNKGNFPGRFSGRQFSNSRSEMNVSTLELGDSALYLCSCRGQVNNEQFFGPGTRLTVL.

The rearrangement links TRBV4-1 to TRBJ2-7; without DNA, the TCRdb call of TRBD1 cannot be checked. Per germline, CDR1 MGHRA and CDR2 YSYEKL. The CDR3 is 17 residues long. The CDR3 sequence is CASSHDPPGQGANEQYF.

The chain couples TRBV18 to TRBJ1-5. The germline V gene has CDR1 KGHSH and CDR2 LQKENI. The CDR3 sequence is 14 residues long. CDR3 in amino acids: CASSLSLSNQPQHF.

The rearrangement uses TRBV5-1 and TRBJ2-7; no DNA is available, so the TRBD2 call from TCRdb remains unchecked. Germline CDR1 and CDR2: SGHRS and YFSETQ. CDR3 length equals 14 residues. The CDR3 protein is CASSRGLAAYEQYF.

The chain is built from TRBV5-4 and TRBJ1-2. CDR1 SGHNT and CDR2 YYREEE come from the germline V gene (reference sequence). This CDR3 comprises 14 residues. CDR3 in amino acids: CASSLRNGYYGYTF. Full variable domain (outside the CDR3, taken from reference TRBV5-4 and TRBJ1-2): ETGVTQSPTHLIKTRGQQVTLRCSSQSGHNTVSWYQQALGQGPQFIFQYYREEENGRGNFPPRFSGLQFPNYSSELNVNALELDDSALYLCASSLRNGYYGYTFGSGTRLTVV.

The genes are TRBV2 and TRBJ2-7; TCRdb reports TRBD1, a call that lacks DNA to check it against. The CDR3 extends over 13 amino acids. Germline V lookup: CDR1 SNHLY, CDR2 FYNNEI. This CDR3 reads CASTTGGYYEQYF.

V usage is TRBV25-1 and J usage is TRBJ1-1; the TCRdb D gene call, TRBD1, has no DNA to confirm it. CDR3 length: 14 amino acids. Germline V lookup: CDR1 MGHDK, CDR2 SYGVNS. CDR3: CASSGLGHRNWAFF. The variable domain in full, with the rest retrieved from reference TRBV25-1 and TRBJ1-1, is EADIYQTPRYLVIGTGKKITLECSQTMGHDKMYWYQQDPGMELHLIHYSYGVNSTEKGDLSSESTVSRIRTEHFPLTLESARPSHTSQYLCASSGLGHRNWAFFGQGTRLTVV.

This chain links TRBV7-2 with TRBJ2-7; the TCRdb D gene call, TRBD1, has no DNA to confirm it. The length of the CDR3 is 14 residues. CDR1 SGHTA and CDR2 FQGNSA come from the germline V gene. The CDR3 sequence: CASTLTGTLTEQYF.

This chain joins TRBV5-1 and TRBJ1-2; lacking DNA, the TRBD1 call made by TCRdb goes unchecked. This CDR3 is built from 14 residues. In germline, CDR1 is SGHRS, CDR2 YFSETQ. CDR3 region: CASSLGLEGYGYTF.

The genes are TRBV5-1 and TRBJ2-3; TCRdb lists TRBD1, though no DNA is available to test this call. CDR1 and CDR2 from the germline V gene are SGHRS and YFSETQ. The CDR3 totals 16 residues. The CDR3 region is CASSWQAGLGGDTQYF.